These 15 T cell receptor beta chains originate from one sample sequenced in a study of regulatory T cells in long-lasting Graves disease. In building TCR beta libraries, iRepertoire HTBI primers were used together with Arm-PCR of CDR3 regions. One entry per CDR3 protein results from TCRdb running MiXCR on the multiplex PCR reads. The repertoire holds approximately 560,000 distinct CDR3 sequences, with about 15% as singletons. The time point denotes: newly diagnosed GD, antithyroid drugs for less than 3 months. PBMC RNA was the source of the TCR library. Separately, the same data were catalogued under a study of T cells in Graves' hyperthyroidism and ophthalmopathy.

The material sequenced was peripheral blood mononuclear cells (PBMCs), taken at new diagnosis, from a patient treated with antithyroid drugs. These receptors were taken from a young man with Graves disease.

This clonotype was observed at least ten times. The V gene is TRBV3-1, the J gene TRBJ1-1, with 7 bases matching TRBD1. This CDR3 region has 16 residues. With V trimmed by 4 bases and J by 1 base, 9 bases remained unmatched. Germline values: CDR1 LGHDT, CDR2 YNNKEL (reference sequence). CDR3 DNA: TGTGCCAGCAGCCTTAGACAGGGAAGGGAGAACACTGAAGCTTTCTTT. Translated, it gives CASSLRQGRENTEAFF.

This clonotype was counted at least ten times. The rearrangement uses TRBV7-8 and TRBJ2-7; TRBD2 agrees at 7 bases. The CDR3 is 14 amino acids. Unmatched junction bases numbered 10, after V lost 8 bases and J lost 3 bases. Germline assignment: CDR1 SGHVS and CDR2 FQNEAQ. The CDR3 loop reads CASGSAGRRYEQYF. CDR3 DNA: TGTGCCAGCGGATCAGCGGGACGCCGCTACGAGCAGTACTTC.

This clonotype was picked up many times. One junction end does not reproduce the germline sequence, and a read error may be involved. Here the CDR3 DNA reads TGTGCCAGCAGCTTATTCGGGACTAGCGGCTACGAGCAGTACTTC. Residues: CASSLFGTSGYEQYF. The J gene is TRBJ2-7, the V gene TRBV28; 11 nucleotides match TRBD2. CDR3 size: 15 residues. Germline lookup yields CDR1 MDHEN and CDR2 SYDVKM.

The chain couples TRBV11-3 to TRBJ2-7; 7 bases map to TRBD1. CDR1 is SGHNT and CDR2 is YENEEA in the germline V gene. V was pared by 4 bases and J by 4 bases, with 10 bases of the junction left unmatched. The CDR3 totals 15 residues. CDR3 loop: CASSSQQGSFYEQYF. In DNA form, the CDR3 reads TGTGCCAGCAGCTCACAACAGGGGTCATTTTACGAGCAGTACTTC.

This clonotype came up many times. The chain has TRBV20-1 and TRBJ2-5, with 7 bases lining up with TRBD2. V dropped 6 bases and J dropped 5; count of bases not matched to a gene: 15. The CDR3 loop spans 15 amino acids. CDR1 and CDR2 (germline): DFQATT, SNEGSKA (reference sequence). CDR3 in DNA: TGCAGTGCCAGCTCTCGTGCGGGAGCGGGTGAGACCCAGTACTTC. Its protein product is CSASSRAGAGETQYF.

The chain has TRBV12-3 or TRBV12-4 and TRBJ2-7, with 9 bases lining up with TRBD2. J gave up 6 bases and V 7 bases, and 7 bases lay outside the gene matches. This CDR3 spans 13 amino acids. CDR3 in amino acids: CASTGTSRREQYF. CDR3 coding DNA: TGTGCCAGCACCGGGACTAGCCGACGCGAGCAGTACTTC.

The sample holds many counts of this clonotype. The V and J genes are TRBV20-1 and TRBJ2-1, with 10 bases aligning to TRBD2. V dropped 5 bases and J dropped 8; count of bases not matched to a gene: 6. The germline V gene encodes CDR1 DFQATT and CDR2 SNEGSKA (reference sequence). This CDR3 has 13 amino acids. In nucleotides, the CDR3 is TGCAGTGCTGAGGAACTAGCGGGACATGAGCAGTTCTTC. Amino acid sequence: CSAEELAGHEQFF.

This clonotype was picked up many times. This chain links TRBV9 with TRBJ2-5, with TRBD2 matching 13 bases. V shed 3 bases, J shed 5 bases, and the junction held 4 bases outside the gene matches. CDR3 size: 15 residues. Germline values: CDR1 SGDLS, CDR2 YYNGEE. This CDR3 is CASSETSGRTETQYF. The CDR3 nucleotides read TGTGCCAGCAGCGAGACTAGCGGGAGGACGGAGACCCAGTACTTC.

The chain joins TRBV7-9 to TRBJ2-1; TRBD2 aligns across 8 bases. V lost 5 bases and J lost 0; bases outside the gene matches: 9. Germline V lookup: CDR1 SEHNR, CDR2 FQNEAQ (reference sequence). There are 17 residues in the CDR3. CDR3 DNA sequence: TGTGCCAGCAGCCCCAATTTAGCGGGGATCTCCTACAATGAGCAGTTCTTC. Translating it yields CASSPNLAGISYNEQFF.

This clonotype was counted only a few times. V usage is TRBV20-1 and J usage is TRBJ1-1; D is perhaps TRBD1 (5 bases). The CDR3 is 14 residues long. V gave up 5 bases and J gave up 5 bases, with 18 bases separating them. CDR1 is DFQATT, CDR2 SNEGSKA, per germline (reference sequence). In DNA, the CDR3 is TGCAGTGCTGGGGCTTATAGGGATAGGACTGAAGCTTTCTTT. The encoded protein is CSAGAYRDRTEAFF.

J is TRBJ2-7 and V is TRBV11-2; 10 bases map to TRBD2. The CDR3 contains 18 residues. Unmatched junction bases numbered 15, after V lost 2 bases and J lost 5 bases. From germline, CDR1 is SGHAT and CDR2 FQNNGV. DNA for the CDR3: TGTGCCAGCAGCTTAAGGGCTAATCCGGGAACTAGCGGGAACGAGCAGTACTTC. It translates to CASSLRANPGTSGNEQYF.

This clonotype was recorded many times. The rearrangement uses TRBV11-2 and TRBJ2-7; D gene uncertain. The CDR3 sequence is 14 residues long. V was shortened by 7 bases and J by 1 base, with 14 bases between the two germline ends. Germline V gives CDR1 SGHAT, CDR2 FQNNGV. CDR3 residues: CASTISRGSYEQYF. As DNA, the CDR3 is TGTGCCAGCACCATCTCCCGCGGTTCCTACGAGCAGTACTTC.

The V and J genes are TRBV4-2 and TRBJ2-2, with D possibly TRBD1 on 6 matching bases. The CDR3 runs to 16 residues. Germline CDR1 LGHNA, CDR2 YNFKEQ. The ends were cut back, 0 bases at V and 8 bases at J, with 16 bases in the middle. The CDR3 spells CASSQELVRTDGELFF. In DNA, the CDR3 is TGTGCCAGCAGCCAAGAATTGGTCAGGACAGATGGGGAGCTGTTTTTT.

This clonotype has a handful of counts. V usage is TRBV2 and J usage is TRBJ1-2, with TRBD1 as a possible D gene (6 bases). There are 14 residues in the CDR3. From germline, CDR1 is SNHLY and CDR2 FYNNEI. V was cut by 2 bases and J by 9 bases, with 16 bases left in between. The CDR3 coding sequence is TGTGCCAGCAGTGAACAGGGGTTCCCTCGTAGCTACACCTTC. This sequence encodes CASSEQGFPRSYTF.

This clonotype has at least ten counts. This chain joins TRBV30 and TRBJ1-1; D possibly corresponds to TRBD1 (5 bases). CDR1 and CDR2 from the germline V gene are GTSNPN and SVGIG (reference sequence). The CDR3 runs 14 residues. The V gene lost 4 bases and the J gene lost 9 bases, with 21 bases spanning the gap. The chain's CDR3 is CAWIRGSAGSKAFF. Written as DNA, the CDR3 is TGTGCCTGGATCCGCGGGTCTGCAGGGAGTAAAGCTTTCTTT.